This is a list of T cell receptor beta chains from one sample in a study of T cell responses to AZD1222 COVID-19 vaccine. Libraries were prepared by immunoSEQ multiplex PCR; TCRdb keeps only in-frame clonotypes and omits some of them. The data contain about 35,000 clones, approximately 84% of them singletons. The specimen comprised peripheral blood, sampled 28 days after the second AZD1222 dose. These receptors all come from an adult who received the AZD1222 COVID-19 vaccine. CDR3s include the opening cysteine and the closing phenylalanine or tryptophan.

CDR3 length	V gene	J gene	CDR3 protein
14	TRBV28	TRBJ1-6	CASSFREYNSPLHF
15	TRBV2	TRBJ2-3	CASSVLRTSGGAQYF
13	TRBV18	TRBJ1-1	CASSTGGNTEAFF
13	TRBV6-5	TRBJ2-5	CASTPRLQETQYF
15	TRBV29-1	TRBJ2-1	CSVEWWASGRNEQFF
13	TRBV6-5	TRBJ2-5	CASTRDSQETQYF
13	TRBV4-1	TRBJ2-1	CASSQVTYNEQFF
15	TRBV12-2	TRBJ1-3	CASRPHRGYGNTIYF
16	TRBV6-2/TRBV6-3	TRBJ2-5	CASSYSGRGNQETQYF
15	TRBV6-6	TRBJ1-1	CASSVTGQVNTEAFF
14	TRBV2	TRBJ2-5	CASSRLASRETQYF
13	TRBV30	TRBJ1-5	CAWSVSVRQPQHF
13	TRBV14	TRBJ1-1	CASSQGQNTEAFF
15	TRBV3-1/TRBV3-2	TRBJ1-1	CASSPLRQMNTEAFF
16	TRBV7-2	TRBJ2-7	CASSLPTSGRSYEQYF
14	TRBV18	TRBJ2-1	CASSAPEGLAQQFF
16	TRBV6-5	TRBJ1-1	CASSYLRDRPNTEAFF
12	TRBV2	TRBJ1-1	CASGGMGTEAFF
15	TRBV5-6	TRBJ1-5	CASSQEGWVGQPQHF
14	TRBV6-6	TRBJ2-5	CASRPWGTGETQYF
14	TRBV5-1	TRBJ1-4	CASSLQGGNEKLFF
15	TRBV30	TRBJ2-5	CAWSVQGLARETQYF
15	TRBV19	TRBJ1-5	CASSIGPGALGAQHF
15	TRBV7-9	TRBJ1-4	CASSTGYTTNEKLFF
15	TRBV5-4	TRBJ2-7	CASTLAGGVTYEQYF
15	TRBV18	TRBJ2-3	CASSPVRESTDTQYF
18	TRBV10-2	TRBJ1-6	CATDFGGWGISYNSPLHF
14	TRBV6-2/TRBV6-3	TRBJ2-5	CASSTRTGGETQYF
12	TRBV12-3/TRBV12-4	TRBJ2-1	CASSWGDSSVVF
15	TRBV4-1	TRBJ1-4	CASSLNQGFPEKLFF
14	TRBV2	TRBJ1-5	CASSEVRGHQPQHF
16	TRBV10-3	TRBJ2-1	CAISGPGTGVGNEQFF
13	TRBV6-5	TRBJ1-2	CATKDGRSEGYTF
13	TRBV7-8	TRBJ1-1	CASSLDRKTEAFF
14	TRBV2	TRBJ2-7	CASSDSGRATEQYF
16	TRBV6-5	TRBJ2-3	CASSYSDTGSTTAEYF